A single sample is the source of the 20 T cell receptor beta chains below, sequenced in a study of blood T cell repertoires in COVID-19. The data were produced by immunoSEQ multiplex PCR, yet TCRdb's version contains in-frame clones alone and is incomplete. The sample has around 80,000 clones, approximately 85% seen once. Sequencing was done on a sample of peripheral blood. The receptors here all came from a middle-aged man with COVID-19, enrolled during active disease.

The chain couples TRBV7-3 to TRBJ2-1; TRBD2 agrees at 11 bases. Trimming at V came to 2 bases and at J to 3 bases, leaving 0 bases not matched to a gene. The CDR3 extends over 15 amino acids. Germline-derived CDR1 and CDR2 are SGHTA and FQGTGA. The CDR3 protein is CASSLLAGGYNEQFF. In nucleotides, the CDR3 is TGTGCCAGCAGCTTACTAGCGGGAGGCTACAATGAGCAGTTCTTC.

This clone showed up just once. The chain is built from TRBV12-3 or TRBV12-4 and TRBJ2-7, with D perhaps TRBD2 (5 bases). Trimming removed 6 bases from V and 3 bases from J, with 12 bases in between. The CDR3 consists of 13 residues. The CDR3 DNA sequence: TGTGCCAGCAGGCCTGGCGGACTCTACGAGCAGTACTTC. It codes for CASRPGGLYEQYF.

The chain couples TRBV5-1 to TRBJ1-2, with D tentatively TRBD1 (6 bases). V lost 5 bases, J lost 6 bases, and 11 bases lay in between. The CDR3 runs 12 residues. The germline CDR1 and CDR2 sequences are SGHRS and YFSETQ. CDR3 DNA sequence: TGCGCCAGCAGTCGTTCAGGGGATGGCTACACCTTC. Protein: CASSRSGDGYTF.

The gene calls are TRBV18 and TRBJ2-1; 8 nucleotides align to TRBD1. The trim removed 5 bases at V and 4 bases at J, leaving 7 bases unmatched. Germline loops: CDR1 KGHSH, CDR2 LQKENI. The CDR3 extends over 15 amino acids. This CDR3 reads CASSKDREIYNEQFF. In DNA form, the CDR3 reads TGTGCCAGCTCAAAGGACAGGGAAATTTACAATGAGCAGTTCTTC.

The chain couples TRBV28 to TRBJ1-1; D is perhaps TRBD1 (5 bases). This CDR3 has 12 amino acids. CDR1 is MDHEN and CDR2 is SYDVKM in the germline V gene. V lost 1 base and J 8 bases, leaving 8 bases between the germline ends. The CDR3 bases are TGTGCCAGCAGTTTATCGGCAGGGGAAGCTTTCTTT. Residues: CASSLSAGEAFF.

This clone occurred a few times. V usage is TRBV18 and J usage is TRBJ2-1, with 10 bases that match TRBD1. Germline CDR1 is KGHSH and CDR2 is LQKENI. The CDR3 is made up of 15 amino acids. Germline trimming cut 6 bases from V and 3 bases from J; bases unmatched to any gene: 5. CDR3 amino acids: CASSPGQGHYNEQFF. The DNA of the CDR3 is TGTGCCAGCTCCCCGGGACAGGGGCACTACAATGAGCAGTTCTTC.

The chain is built from TRBV11-2 and TRBJ2-1; D call uncertain. The CDR3 has 15 amino acids. The germline V and J ends were trimmed by 1 base and 0 bases, with 7 bases remaining between them. Germline V gives CDR1 SGHAT, CDR2 FQNNGV. The DNA of the CDR3 is TGTGCCAGCAGCTTAGTAGTGAGCTCCTACAATGAGCAGTTCTTC. Translated, it gives CASSLVVSSYNEQFF.

The rearrangement joins TRBV7-6 to TRBJ2-7, with 8 bases identical to TRBD1. V was pared by 6 bases and J by 6 bases, with 10 bases of the junction left unmatched. The CDR3 is 14 amino acids. Germline lookup yields CDR1 SGHVS and CDR2 FNYEAQ. CDR3 DNA sequence: TGTGCCAGCAGTCCTGGACAGGGTTTTGCCGAGCAGTACTTC. Translation gives CASSPGQGFAEQYF.

The genes are TRBV2 and TRBJ1-5, with a tentative D call TRBD1 (5 bases). Trimming left V 3 bases short and J 7 bases short, with 13 bases between. The CDR3 contains 14 residues. Per germline, CDR1 SNHLY and CDR2 FYNNEI. CDR3 bases: TGTGCCAGCAGTGAGGGGCAGGGTGGACAGCCCCAGCATTTT. Protein product: CASSEGQGGQPQHF.

The chain is built from TRBV7-2 and TRBJ1-6; possibly TRBD1 for D (6 bases). This CDR3 spans 15 amino acids. Trimming took off 2 bases at V and 8 bases at J, with 13 bases between the two ends. Looked up from germline, CDR1 is SGHTA and CDR2 is FQGNSA. CDR3 residues: CASSLLGQGYSPLHF. CDR3 sequence (DNA): TGTGCCAGCAGCTTACTCGGGCAGGGGTATTCACCCCTCCACTTT.

This chain joins TRBV19 and TRBJ2-1; 11 bases agree with TRBD2. The CDR3 has 15 amino acids. The V and J ends lost 6 bases and 9 bases, in that order; junction bases with no gene match: 10. Germline V gene sequence: CDR1 LNHDA, CDR2 SQIVND (reference sequence). The CDR3 region has the DNA TGTGCCAGTAGACAACTAGCGGGAGTTCTAAGTGAGCAGTTCTTC. This codes for CASRQLAGVLSEQFF.

The chain joins TRBV27 to TRBJ2-1; 10 nucleotides align to TRBD2. The ends lost 6 bases at V and 1 base at J; junction bases unmatched: 3. This CDR3 region has 15 residues. Germline CDR1 and CDR2: MNHEY and SMNVEV (reference sequence). CDR3 DNA: TGTGCCAGCAGAGAACTAGCGGGATCCTACAATGAGCAGTTCTTC. The encoded protein is CASRELAGSYNEQFF.

The chain uses TRBV7-6 and TRBJ2-3; D perhaps matches TRBD2 (5 bases). Germline loops: CDR1 SGHVS, CDR2 FNYEAQ. V gave up 0 bases and J gave up 2 bases, with 9 bases separating them. The CDR3 is made up of 15 amino acids. CDR3 DNA sequence: TGTGCCAGCAGCTTAGCCGACGGGAACACAGATACGCAGTATTTT. This gives the protein CASSLADGNTDTQYF.

This chain uses TRBV5-8 with TRBJ2-1; 14 bases align to TRBD2. CDR1 and CDR2 from the germline V gene are SGHTS and YDEGEE. The CDR3 has 19 residues. Losses at the gene ends were 0 bases for V and 1 base for J; bases not matched to a gene: 6. The CDR3 loop reads CASSLAGLAGGVSYNEQFF. The CDR3 DNA reads TGTGCCAGCAGCTTGGCAGGACTAGCGGGAGGTGTATCCTACAATGAGCAGTTCTTC. Together with reference TRBV5-8 and TRBJ2-1, the CDR3 gives the full variable domain: EAGVTQSPTHLIKTRGQQATLRCSPISGHTSVYWYQQALGLGLQFLLWYDEGEERNRGNFPPRFSGRQFPNYSSELNVNALELEDSALYLCASSLAGLAGGVSYNEQFFGPGTRLTVL.

V and J are TRBV5-8 and TRBJ1-5; no reliable D call. The CDR3 sequence is 13 residues long. Trimming pared 9 bases from V and 6 bases from J, leaving 16 bases between. Germline loops: CDR1 SGHTS, CDR2 YDEGEE. This chain's CDR3 is CAIARDLGQPQHF. The CDR3 DNA reads as TGTGCCATCGCGAGGGATCTGGGTCAGCCCCAGCATTTT.

This sequence joins TRBV27 and TRBJ1-1; 7 bases line up with TRBD1. The CDR3 sequence is 14 residues long. The J segment lost 6 bases and the V segment lost 6 bases, leaving 10 bases of the junction unmatched. CDR1 and CDR2 (germline): MNHEY, SMNVEV (reference sequence). The CDR3 here is CASREQGLTAEAFF. The CDR3 DNA is TGTGCCAGCAGAGAACAGGGGTTAACGGCTGAAGCTTTCTTT.

This clone appeared once. The V and J genes are TRBV5-1 and TRBJ1-4, with TRBD1 matching 10 bases. After removal of 5 bases from V and 8 bases from J, the junction contained 15 bases not matched to a gene. Germline values: CDR1 SGHRS, CDR2 YFSETQ. This CDR3 is 17 amino acids long. For the CDR3, the DNA is TGCGCCAGCAGACCGGGGACAGGGGTGTCGAAGGGAGAAAAACTGTTTTTT. As protein: CASRPGTGVSKGEKLFF.

The genes are TRBV19 and TRBJ1-6; D uncertain. The V gene lost 6 bases and the J gene lost 6 bases, with 15 bases spanning the gap. Germline V gene data show CDR1 as LNHDA and CDR2 as SQIVND (reference sequence). CDR3 length: 15 amino acids. Here the CDR3 DNA reads TGTGCCAGTAGCCTCCCGAGGAGTGGTAATTCACCCCTCCACTTT. Translated: CASSLPRSGNSPLHF.

The chain uses TRBV30 and TRBJ1-1; D perhaps matches TRBD1 (6 bases). The length of the CDR3 is 12 residues. Trimming shortened V by 0 bases and J by 14 bases, and 16 bases separated the two germline ends. Per the germline V gene, CDR1 is GTSNPN and CDR2 is SVGIG (reference sequence). CDR3 residues: CAWSVLGHRSFF. The CDR3 bases are TGTGCCTGGAGTGTACTGGGACACCGAAGCTTCTTT. The full variable domain, in which reference TRBV30 and TRBJ1-1 provide the parts outside the CDR3, is SQTIHQWPATLVQPVGSPLSLECTVEGTSNPNLYWYRQAAGRGLQLLFYSVGIGQISSEVPQNLSASRPQDRQFILSSKKLLLSDSGFYLCAWSVLGHRSFFGQGTRLTVV.

The J gene is TRBJ2-3, the V gene TRBV5-1, with D perhaps TRBD1 (6 bases). V was clipped by 7 bases and J by 3 bases, with 15 bases between them. The CDR3 spans 14 residues. The germline V gene encodes CDR1 SGHRS and CDR2 YFSETQ. The CDR3 reads CASGQGLATDTQYF. The CDR3 DNA reads as TGCGCCAGCGGCCAGGGGTTAGCGACAGATACGCAGTATTTT.